This entry lists 15 T cell receptor beta chains sequenced from one sample in a study of post-analysis software for immune sequencing data. Study-wide points: Compared with controls, patients had more of roughly 5 TRBV segments, including TRBV5-6, TRBV5-1 and TRBV20-1.

Researchers reported that TCR beta cDNA libraries carried unique molecular identifiers. TCRdb used MiXCR to reprocess the PCR reads, holding one entry per CDR3 protein. The sample shows hundreds of thousands of distinct CDR3 sequences, about 60% of them seen only once. Their antigens remain unidentified. The sample was blood. The receptors shown here come from a girl aged 2 to 10 with multiple sclerosis.

This clonotype was counted once. The V and J genes are TRBV20-1 and TRBJ1-1; D is perhaps TRBD1 (5 bases). Germline CDR1 and CDR2: DFQATT and SNEGSKA (reference sequence). With 0 bases removed from V and 10 bases from J, the gap between germline ends came to 15 bases. This CDR3 comprises 13 residues. CDR3 region: CSARDFSDRGAFF. The CDR3 DNA sequence: TGCAGTGCTAGAGATTTTTCGGATAGGGGAGCTTTCTTT.

This clonotype was counted a few times. V and J are TRBV20-1 and TRBJ1-5; TRBD1 agrees at 9 bases. CDR1 is DFQATT, CDR2 SNEGSKA, per germline (reference sequence). This CDR3 comprises 14 residues. V was pared by 5 bases and J by 4 bases, with 6 bases of the junction left unmatched. In DNA form, the CDR3 reads TGCAGTGCTGAAGGGACAGGGAAGAATCAGCCCCAGCATTTT. It translates to CSAEGTGKNQPQHF.

This clonotype was picked up a small number of times. The CDR3 DNA is TGTGCCAGCAGCTTAACTAACGGCCTCTACAATGAGCAGTTCTTC. As protein: CASSLTNGLYNEQFF. The chain carries TRBV7-3 and TRBJ2-1; D gene uncertain. Germline CDR1 and CDR2: SGHTA and FQGTGA. CDR3 size: 15 residues. V lost 0 bases to trimming and J lost 3 bases, with 9 bases between them.

This chain uses TRBV3-1 with TRBJ2-7; D perhaps matches TRBD2 (5 bases). Germline lookup yields CDR1 LGHDT and CDR2 YNNKEL (reference sequence). Trimming stripped 0 bases from V and 4 bases from J, with 16 bases between. This CDR3 has 16 amino acids. The CDR3 nucleotides are TGTGCCAGCAGCCAAGATCGGGGTCAGAGGCGGTACGAGCAGTACTTC. It encodes CASSQDRGQRRYEQYF.

The chain uses TRBV20-1 and TRBJ1-5; TRBD1 agrees at 7 bases. CDR1 DFQATT and CDR2 SNEGSKA come from the germline V gene (reference sequence). Unmatched junction bases numbered 13, after V lost 2 bases and J lost 0 bases. This CDR3 has 18 residues. The DNA of the CDR3 is TGCAGTGCTAGATGTACAGGGGAGGTAGGTAATAGCAATCAGCCCCAGCATTTT. This codes for CSARCTGEVGNSNQPQHF.

The chain employs TRBV5-5 and TRBJ2-7, with 7 bases that match TRBD1. The CDR3 extends over 15 amino acids. CDR1 is SGHKS, CDR2 YYEKEE, per germline (reference sequence). Trimming took 2 bases from V and 4 from J; bases not matched to a gene: 9. DNA for the CDR3: TGTGCCAGCAGCTTACTCGGGACAGAAATATACGAGCAGTACTTC. Translation gives CASSLLGTEIYEQYF.

This clonotype was seen more than once but under ten times. V is TRBV5-1 and J is TRBJ1-2; D remains ambiguous. There are 14 residues in the CDR3. CDR1 is SGHRS and CDR2 is YFSETQ in the germline V gene. The germline V and J ends were trimmed by 3 bases and 2 bases, with 11 bases remaining between them. CDR3 sequence: CASSWRQDNYGYTF. The CDR3 DNA is TGCGCCAGCAGCTGGCGTCAGGACAACTATGGCTACACCTTC.

This sequence joins TRBV12-3 or TRBV12-4 and TRBJ1-1; TRBD1 aligns across 9 bases. J was trimmed by 1 base and V by 5 bases; bases with no gene match: 11. The CDR3 extends over 17 amino acids. CDR3 amino acids: CASSPRFGTGQNTEAFF. CDR3 sequence (DNA): TGTGCCAGCAGTCCTCGATTCGGGACAGGGCAGAACACTGAAGCTTTCTTT.

This clonotype was counted a few times. This sequence joins TRBV4-1 and TRBJ2-1; 7 nucleotides match TRBD1. CDR1 and CDR2 from the germline V gene are MGHRA and YSYEKL. The CDR3 spans 16 residues. Trimming removed 6 bases from V and 0 bases from J; junction bases left unmatched: 8. The CDR3 DNA reads as TGCGCCAGCAGATCTAACAGGGGAAGCTCCTACAATGAGCAGTTCTTC. As protein: CASRSNRGSSYNEQFF.

This clonotype was counted a few times. The rearrangement joins TRBV7-6 to TRBJ2-1; 8 nucleotides align to TRBD1. This CDR3 is 13 amino acids long. With V trimmed by 1 base and J by 15 bases, 8 bases remained unmatched. Germline CDR1 SGHVS, CDR2 FNYEAQ. The CDR3 DNA sequence: TGTGCCAGCAGCTTAGGGCCCCAGGGGGCGCCGTTCTTC. It codes for CASSLGPQGAPFF.

This rearrangement joins TRBV19 to TRBJ2-1, with no clear D. The length of the CDR3 is 16 residues. The V end lost 0 bases, the J end lost 4 bases, and 13 bases lay between the germline ends. Germline loops: CDR1 LNHDA, CDR2 SQIVND (reference sequence). CDR3 coding DNA: TGTGCCAGTAGTATAGATACCAGGAGACCTTACAATGAGCAGTTCTTC. Amino acid sequence: CASSIDTRRPYNEQFF.

This clonotype has a single count. The chain has TRBV12-3 or TRBV12-4 and TRBJ2-1; D could derive from TRBD1 or TRBD2 (5 bases each). The CDR3 sequence is 14 residues long. Deletions cut 10 bases from V and 7 bases from J, with 20 bases between. The CDR3 spells CATKGLRVRNEQFF. CDR3 in DNA: TGTGCCACCAAGGGGCTGAGGGTTCGTAATGAGCAGTTCTTC.

The chain joins TRBV5-1 to TRBJ2-5; perhaps TRBD1 as D (5 bases). The DNA end is more similar to TRBJ2-7, so the J call may be wrong. The CDR3 extends over 15 amino acids. Germline values: CDR1 SGHRS, CDR2 YFSETQ. CDR3 loop: CASSLRSLGLGEQYF. CDR3 DNA sequence: TGCGCCAGCAGCTTAAGGTCGTTGGGGCTGGGCGAGCAGTACTTC.

The genes are TRBV13 and TRBJ2-3; D tentatively reads TRBD1 or TRBD2 (5 bases each). The germline V gene has CDR1 PRHDT and CDR2 FYEKMQ (reference sequence). The CDR3 is 15 residues long. Trimming pared 5 bases from V and 3 bases from J, leaving 15 bases between. CDR3 region: CASSHRGALTDTQYF. In DNA form, the CDR3 reads TGTGCCAGCAGCCACCGAGGGGCGTTGACAGATACGCAGTATTTT.

The genes are TRBV27 and TRBJ1-6; no reliable D call. The CDR3 has 13 amino acids. Germline V lookup: CDR1 MNHEY, CDR2 SMNVEV (reference sequence). Trimming removed 7 bases at V and 4 bases at J, with 8 bases between. This chain's CDR3 is CASMDGYNSPLHF. CDR3 sequence (DNA): TGTGCCAGCATGGACGGTTATAATTCACCCCTCCACTTT.